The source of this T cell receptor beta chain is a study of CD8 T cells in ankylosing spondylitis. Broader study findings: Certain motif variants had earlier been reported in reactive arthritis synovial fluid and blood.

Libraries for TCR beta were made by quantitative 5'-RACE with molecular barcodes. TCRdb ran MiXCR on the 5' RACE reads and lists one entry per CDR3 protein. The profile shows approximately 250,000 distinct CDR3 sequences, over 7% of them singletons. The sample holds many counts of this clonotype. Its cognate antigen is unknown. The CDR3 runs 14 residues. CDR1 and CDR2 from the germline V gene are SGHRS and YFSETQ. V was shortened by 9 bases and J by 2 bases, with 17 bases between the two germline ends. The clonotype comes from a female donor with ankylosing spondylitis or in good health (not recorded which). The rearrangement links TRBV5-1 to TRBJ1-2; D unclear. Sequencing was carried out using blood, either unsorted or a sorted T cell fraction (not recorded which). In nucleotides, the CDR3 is TGCGCCACCTCCCCCGACGGGTCCAACTATGGCTACACCTTC. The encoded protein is CATSPDGSNYGYTF. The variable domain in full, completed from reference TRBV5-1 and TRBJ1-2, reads KAGVTQTPRYLIKTRGQQVTLSCSPISGHRSVSWYQQTPGQGLQFLFEYFSETQRNKGNFPGRFSGRQFSNSRSEMNVSTLELGDSALYLCATSPDGSNYGYTFGSGTRLTVV.